This passage covers 27 T cell receptor beta chains from one sample sequenced in a study of siplizumab effects on memory and regulatory T cells. Libraries were prepared by immunoSEQ multiplex PCR; TCRdb keeps only in-frame clonotypes and omits some of them. The sample contains approximately 110,000 clones, about 93% of which appear only once. Sequences were obtained from CD4+ T cells sorted from blood. The receptor set was obtained from a human donor in good health.

This clone has only one observation. The chain recombines TRBV4-3 with TRBJ1-2; D is uncertain. Germline-derived CDR1 and CDR2 are LGHNA and YSLEER. The V gene lost 0 bases and the J gene lost 3 bases, with 11 bases spanning the gap. This CDR3 region has 15 residues. The CDR3 sequence: CASSQDRTGYYGYTF. For the CDR3, the DNA is TGCGCCAGCAGCCAAGATCGAACGGGATACTATGGCTACACCTTC.

This chain uses TRBV25-1 with TRBJ2-5; 9 nucleotides align to TRBD1. Germline V gives CDR1 MGHDK, CDR2 SYGVNS. Trimming at V came to 6 bases and at J to 3 bases, leaving 8 bases not matched to a gene. The CDR3 extends over 15 amino acids. The CDR3 is CASSRTGQGKETQYF. As DNA, the CDR3 is TGTGCCAGCAGCCGCACCGGACAGGGGAAAGAGACCCAGTACTTC.

This clone occurred once. The chain joins TRBV6-1 to TRBJ1-4; D remains ambiguous. The CDR3 is 13 residues long. The ends were cut back, 4 bases at V and 8 bases at J, with 11 bases in the middle. From germline, CDR1 is MNHNS and CDR2 SASEGT. The CDR3 bases are TGTGCCAGCAGTGGGCCCGAAAGGGAAAAACTGTTTTTT. Protein product: CASSGPEREKLFF.

This chain links TRBV30 with TRBJ1-1; no clear D. The CDR3 has 17 amino acids. The V end lost 1 base, the J end lost 4 bases, and 22 bases lay between the germline ends. Germline V CDR1 and CDR2: GTSNPN, SVGIG (reference sequence). In nucleotides, the CDR3 is TGTGCCTGGAGTGCCCGAGAGGGCATTATATTCGGCACTGAAGCTTTCTTT. Encoded protein: CAWSAREGIIFGTEAFF.

The chain couples TRBV27 to TRBJ2-2; TRBD2 might be the D (6 bases). The germline gives CDR1 MNHEY, CDR2 SMNVEV (reference sequence). The CDR3 sequence is 14 residues long. The ends were cut back, 6 bases at V and 1 base at J, with 9 bases in the middle. The CDR3 nucleotides read TGTGCCAGCAGCTGGGAGGTGAACACCGGGGAGCTGTTTTTT. This translates into CASSWEVNTGELFF.

The V and J genes are TRBV7-8 and TRBJ1-3; D is unclear. The CDR3 length is 16 residues. The germline CDR1 and CDR2 sequences are SGHVS and FQNEAQ. Trimming took 5 bases from V and 0 from J, leaving 14 bases between them. CDR3 region: CASSTSSTGSGNTIYF. CDR3 DNA: TGTGCCAGCAGCACCAGTAGTACGGGCTCTGGAAACACCATATATTTT.

The CDR3 is CAGNRGSGNTIYF. Here the CDR3 DNA reads TGTGCCGGAAACAGGGGCTCTGGAAACACCATATATTTT. The rearrangement joins TRBV30 to TRBJ1-3, with TRBD1 matching 7 bases. There are 13 residues in the CDR3. V was clipped by 8 bases and J by 0 bases; unmatched bases: 4. Germline CDR1 reads GTSNPN; CDR2 reads SVGIG (reference sequence).

The chain links TRBV15 to TRBJ2-5; D assignment may be TRBD1 or TRBD2 (5 bases each). Germline CDR1 reads LNHNV; CDR2 reads YYDKDF (reference sequence). The ends were cut back, 4 bases at V and 4 bases at J, with 16 bases in the middle. The CDR3 has 15 amino acids. As DNA, the CDR3 is TGTGCCACCAGCATAGGGGACGGAAAGGGAGAGACCCAGTACTTC. This codes for CATSIGDGKGETQYF.

This clone was seen once. CDR3 region: CASSQRGGAGEKLFF. CDR3 nucleotide sequence: TGTGCCAGCAGCCAACGGGGGGGCGCTGGGGAAAAACTGTTTTTT. The chain carries TRBV6-6 and TRBJ1-4; TRBD1 might be the D (6 bases). CDR1 and CDR2 (germline): MNHNY, SVGAGI (reference sequence). This CDR3 has 15 amino acids. Trimming took 6 bases from V and 8 from J, leaving 19 bases between them.

The rearrangement links TRBV9 to TRBJ2-2; 11 bases match TRBD2. Germline CDR1 and CDR2: SGDLS and YYNGEE. This CDR3 is 17 amino acids long. Trimming removed 2 bases from V and 1 base from J; junction bases left unmatched: 4. The CDR3 bases are TGTGCCAGCAGCGTTACTAGCGGGGGCCTGAACACCGGGGAGCTGTTTTTT. The encoded protein is CASSVTSGGLNTGELFF.

The rearrangement joins TRBV6-6 to TRBJ1-2; D unresolved. CDR3 length: 12 amino acids. With 5 bases removed from V and 6 bases from J, the gap between germline ends came to 10 bases. Germline V gene sequence: CDR1 MNHNY, CDR2 SVGAGI (reference sequence). This CDR3 is CASSAHSDGYTF. CDR3 coding DNA: TGTGCCAGCAGTGCGCATTCGGATGGCTACACCTTC.

The V call is TRBV2, the J call TRBJ1-5, with D perhaps TRBD1 (6 bases). Trimming cost V 6 bases and J 0 bases, with 9 bases left between them. This CDR3 comprises 14 residues. Germline CDR1 is SNHLY and CDR2 is FYNNEI. The CDR3 sequence is CASSNRDSNQPQHF. The DNA for the CDR3 is TGTGCCAGCAGCAACAGGGATAGCAATCAGCCCCAGCATTTT.

This clone appeared once. The chain joins TRBV18 to TRBJ2-7, with 11 positions matching TRBD1. The CDR3 totals 14 residues. The J segment lost 3 bases and the V segment lost 7 bases, leaving 5 bases of the junction unmatched. From germline, CDR1 is KGHSH and CDR2 LQKENI. As DNA, the CDR3 is TGTGCCAGCTTCCGGGACAGGGGGAGCTACGAGCAGTACTTC. This codes for CASFRDRGSYEQYF.

This chain links TRBV30 with TRBJ1-1; no clear D gene. Per germline, CDR1 GTSNPN and CDR2 SVGIG (reference sequence). V was clipped by 4 bases and J by 1 base, with 10 bases between them. CDR3 length: 13 residues. Written as DNA, the CDR3 is TGTGCCTGGACCCGAGAGAGGAACACTGAAGCTTTCTTT. Translation gives CAWTRERNTEAFF.

This chain connects TRBV11-2 to TRBJ2-1, with TRBD2 identical over 10 bases. There are 18 residues in the CDR3. After removal of 2 bases from V and 4 bases from J, the junction contained 11 bases not matched to a gene. The germline V gene has CDR1 SGHAT and CDR2 FQNNGV. CDR3 nucleotides: TGTGCCAGCAGCTTATCCTGGGCTAGCGGGAGCTGGTACAATGAGCAGTTCTTC. Translating it yields CASSLSWASGSWYNEQFF.

This chain uses TRBV9 with TRBJ1-3, with 9 positions matching TRBD1. The CDR3 spans 17 residues. The germline V gene has CDR1 SGDLS and CDR2 YYNGEE. J was trimmed by 0 bases and V by 3 bases; bases with no gene match: 7. The CDR3 region is CASSAGDRAFSGNTIYF. The CDR3 DNA reads as TGTGCCAGCAGCGCCGGGGACAGGGCCTTCTCTGGAAACACCATATATTTT.

The CDR3 DNA is TGCGCCAGCAGCCGAGGATTTACTAATGAAAAACTGTTTTTT. This encodes CASSRGFTNEKLFF. The V and J genes are TRBV4-1 and TRBJ1-4; D ambiguous. Per the germline V gene, CDR1 is MGHRA and CDR2 is YSYEKL. Trimming took off 4 bases at V and 2 bases at J, with 8 bases between the two ends. This CDR3 is built from 14 residues.

The chain recombines TRBV11-1 with TRBJ1-3; 7 bases are a match to TRBD1. V trimming: 4 bases; J trimming: 0 bases; junction bases outside the gene matches: 3. Germline lookup yields CDR1 SGHAT and CDR2 FQDESV (reference sequence). CDR3 length equals 15 residues. CDR3 protein: CASSSDRFSGNTIYF. The CDR3 region has the DNA TGTGCCAGCAGCTCGGACAGGTTCTCTGGAAACACCATATATTTT.

V is TRBV4-1 and J is TRBJ2-5; 8 nucleotides agree with TRBD2. Trimming at V came to 3 bases and at J to 10 bases, leaving 16 bases not matched to a gene. The length of the CDR3 is 16 residues. Germline CDR1 MGHRA, CDR2 YSYEKL. The CDR3 DNA reads as TGCGCCAGCAGCCAGGTTTTTAGCGGGGTCTCAGACGGCCAGTACTTC. Its protein is CASSQVFSGVSDGQYF.

CDR3 in amino acids: CASSHDQASSGNTIYF. As DNA, the CDR3 is TGTGCCAGCTCACACGACCAGGCAAGCTCTGGAAACACCATATATTTT. V is TRBV18 and J is TRBJ1-3; D not resolved. The CDR3 sequence is 16 residues long. Germline values: CDR1 KGHSH, CDR2 LQKENI. Trimming left V 4 bases short and J 0 bases short, with 13 bases between.

V is TRBV6-5 and J is TRBJ1-5; D is uncertain. CDR1 is MNHEY and CDR2 is SVGAGI in the germline V gene. This CDR3 comprises 13 residues. Between the trimmed V and J ends, which lost 4 bases and 7 bases, there was a span of 11 bases. The CDR3 DNA reads as TGTGCCAGCAGTTCGACCACGGAGCAGCCCCAGCATTTT. Protein product: CASSSTTEQPQHF.

This clone has a single count. V is TRBV30 and J is TRBJ1-2, with D possibly matching TRBD1 (5 bases). This CDR3 is 13 amino acids long. CDR1 and CDR2 (germline): GTSNPN, SVGIG (reference sequence). V gave up 0 bases and J gave up 4 bases, with 9 bases separating them. The CDR3 sequence: CAWSVGELYGYTF. The DNA of the CDR3 is TGTGCCTGGAGTGTGGGGGAGCTCTATGGCTACACCTTC.

This chain joins TRBV7-6 and TRBJ2-2; 8 positions match TRBD2. Germline V gene lookup returns CDR1 SGHVS and CDR2 FNYEAQ. CDR3 length equals 19 residues. The trim removed 3 bases at V and 6 bases at J, leaving 18 bases unmatched. This CDR3 is CASSFNPPGGAGGSGELFF. The CDR3 region has the DNA TGTGCCAGCAGCTTCAATCCCCCGGGGGGGGCTGGTGGGTCCGGGGAGCTGTTTTTT.

This chain links TRBV19 with TRBJ1-6; no reliable D call. The CDR3 loop spans 15 amino acids. V was pared by 0 bases and J by 9 bases, with 12 bases between. Germline values: CDR1 LNHDA, CDR2 SQIVND (reference sequence). In DNA form, the CDR3 reads TGTGCCAGTAGTATAGATCCAGACCTGGGTTCACCCCTCCACTTT. Translation gives CASSIDPDLGSPLHF.

The chain employs TRBV21-1 and TRBJ1-3. TRBV21-1 is reported as a pseudogene. The CDR3 is made up of 14 amino acids. CDR3 coding DNA: TGTGCCAGGGGTCCTCTCCTTTCTGGAAACACCATATATTTT. Amino acids: CARGPLLSGNTIYF.

The CDR3, as DNA: TGTGCCAGCACCAATTTCGGCGGAAACTATGGCTACACCTTC. Translated, it gives CASTNFGGNYGYTF. The chain uses TRBV7-2 and TRBJ1-2, with no clear D. V shed 7 bases and J shed 2 bases, with 14 bases lying between them. The germline gives CDR1 SGHTA, CDR2 FQGNSA. This CDR3 contains 14 residues.

The J gene is TRBJ1-1, the V gene TRBV13; tentatively, D is TRBD1 (5 bases). The CDR3 runs to 16 residues. Deletions cut 3 bases from V and 0 bases from J, with 14 bases between. The germline gives CDR1 PRHDT, CDR2 FYEKMQ (reference sequence). Written as DNA, the CDR3 is TGTGCCAGCAGCTTGGCAGGAGGGGTTATGAACACTGAAGCTTTCTTT. Translation gives CASSLAGGVMNTEAFF.